These 5 T cell receptor beta chains were all obtained from the same sample, sequenced in a study of cytomegalovirus exposure and HLA in healthy donors. The PCR was carried out with 60 Vbeta primers and 13 Jbeta primers. Data came from immunoSEQ multiplex PCR; TCRdb stores just in-frame clones and leaves some out. Of 40,000 to 50,000 clones listed, less than 75% are singletons. Sequencing was carried out using PBMCs. The receptors stem from a man aged 25-45 years in good health and CMV-seronegative.

A single count supports this clone. The rearrangement links TRBV6-1 to TRBJ2-7, with D possibly matching TRBD2 (5 bases). The germline CDR1 and CDR2 sequences are MNHNS and SASEGT. Trimming took 7 bases from V and 2 from J, leaving 12 bases between them. The CDR3 extends over 13 amino acids. This chain's CDR3 is CASMGMTTYEQYF. CDR3 DNA: TGTGCCAGCATGGGCATGACTACCTACGAGCAGTACTTC.

The chain has TRBV25-1 and TRBJ2-1; possibly TRBD1 for D (5 bases). This CDR3 has 17 amino acids. The germline V gene has CDR1 MGHDK and CDR2 SYGVNS. V was trimmed by 4 bases and J by 4 bases, leaving 20 bases between them. This CDR3 reads CASSAPSDWGFYNEQFF. The CDR3 DNA reads TGTGCCAGCAGTGCTCCATCGGATTGGGGCTTTTACAATGAGCAGTTCTTC.

The CDR3 bases are TGTGCCAGCCCCGGGAGCTTGGACACCGGGGAGCTGTTTTTT. Translation: CASPGSLDTGELFF. This chain uses TRBV6-5 with TRBJ2-2, with TRBD2 as a possible D gene (6 bases). V lost 8 bases to trimming and J lost 3 bases, with 13 bases between them. The CDR3 spans 14 residues. Germline V gives CDR1 MNHEY, CDR2 SVGAGI.

The V gene is TRBV30, the J gene TRBJ2-5; D might be TRBD2 (6 bases). V gave up 5 bases and J gave up 4 bases, with 17 bases separating them. The CDR3 spans 14 residues. Germline lookup yields CDR1 GTSNPN and CDR2 SVGIG (reference sequence). CDR3 loop: CAWGRKSGAETQYF. The DNA for the CDR3 is TGTGCCTGGGGGAGGAAGTCCGGGGCAGAGACCCAGTACTTC.

The chain combines TRBV27 with TRBJ2-1; D is uncertain. Per the germline V gene, CDR1 is MNHEY and CDR2 is SMNVEV (reference sequence). The V end was cut by 6 bases, the J end by 3 bases, with 6 bases between. CDR3 length: 12 amino acids. The CDR3 loop is CASSEDYNEQFF. CDR3 coding DNA: TGTGCCAGCAGCGAGGACTACAATGAGCAGTTCTTC.